This record covers a single TCR beta chain. What it recognizes is unknown. The data originate from a study of post-analysis software for immune sequencing data. Study-level findings and limits: About 5 TRBV segments were significantly more frequent in patients than in controls. TRBV5-6, TRBV5-1 and TRBV20-1 were among these segments.

Unique-molecular-identifier-tagged TCR beta cDNA libraries were used. TCRdb fed the PCR reads into MiXCR, producing one record per CDR3 protein. Of fewer than 700,000 distinct CDR3 sequences detected, about 44% appear once; the ten largest clones hold more than 1.5%. Trimming pared 4 bases from V and 0 bases from J, leaving 19 bases between. Germline V CDR1 and CDR2: SGHRS, YFSETQ. This CDR3 spans 17 amino acids. This TCR was recovered from a girl between 5 and 17 years old with multiple sclerosis. The gene calls are TRBV5-1 and TRBJ1-2; D uncertain. The sequencing input was blood. The CDR3 DNA follows: TGCGCCAGCAGCGAGTGGTCGGGGAATGCAGCTAACTATGGCTACACCTTC. Translated, it gives CASSEWSGNAANYGYTF.